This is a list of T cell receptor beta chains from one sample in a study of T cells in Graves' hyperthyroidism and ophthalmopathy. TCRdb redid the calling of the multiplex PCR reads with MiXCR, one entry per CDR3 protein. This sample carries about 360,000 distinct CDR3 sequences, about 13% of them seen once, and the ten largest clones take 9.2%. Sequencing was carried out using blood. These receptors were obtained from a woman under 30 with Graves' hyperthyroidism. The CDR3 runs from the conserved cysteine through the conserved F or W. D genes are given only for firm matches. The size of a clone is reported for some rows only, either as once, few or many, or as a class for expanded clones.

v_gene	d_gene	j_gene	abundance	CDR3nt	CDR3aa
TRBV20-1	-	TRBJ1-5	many	TGCAGTGCTGGACAGCCCCAGCATTTT	CSAGQPQHF
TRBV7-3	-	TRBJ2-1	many	TGTGCCAGCAGTTCGGACTTGGTGCCTGAGCAGTTCTTC	CASSSDLVPEQFF
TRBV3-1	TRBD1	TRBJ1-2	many	TGTGCCAGCAGCCAAGATTTGGGACAGGGCTATGGCTACACCTTC	CASSQDLGQGYGYTF
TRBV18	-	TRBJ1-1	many	TGTGCCAGCTCACCACCTCCAGGGGTGGGCACTGAAGCTTTCTTT	CASSPPPGVGTEAFF
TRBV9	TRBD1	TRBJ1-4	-	TGTGCCAGCAGGCCAGGGGGCGCGAGTCGAACTAATGAAAAACTGTTTTTT	CASRPGGASRTNEKLFF
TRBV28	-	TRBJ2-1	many	TGTGCCACCAGACGGTTCCTATGGTTCGAGCAGTTCTTC	CATRRFLWFEQFF
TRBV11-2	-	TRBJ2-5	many	TGTGCCAGCAGCGCCGGGGGCTGGGAGACCCAGTACTTC	CASSAGGWETQYF
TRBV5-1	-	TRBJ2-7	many	TGCGCCAGCAGCCCCCGGGACAATTCCCCCTACGAGCAGTACTTC	CASSPRDNSPYEQYF
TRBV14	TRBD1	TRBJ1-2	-	TGTGCCAGCAGCGATAACCTATCCAGGGGGCGTTACTATGGCTACACCTTC	CASSDNLSRGRYYGYTF
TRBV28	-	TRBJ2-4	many	TGTGCCAGCAGTTCCCCCCCAAACATTCAGTACTTC	CASSSPPNIQYF
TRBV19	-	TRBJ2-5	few	TGTGCCAGTACTGGGGCGGGGGAGACCCAGTACTTC	CASTGAGETQYF
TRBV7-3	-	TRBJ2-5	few	TGTGCCAGCAGCCCAGAGGGCGGGGTTCCTGGCCAAGAGACCCAGTACTTC	CASSPEGGVPGQETQYF
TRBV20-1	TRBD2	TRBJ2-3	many	TGCAGTGGAGTTCCGGGACTAGCGACAGATACGCAGTATTTT	CSGVPGLATDTQYF
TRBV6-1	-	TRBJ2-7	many	TGTGCCAGCAAACCCCCAGCAGGGAAGTACGAGCAGTACTTC	CASKPPAGKYEQYF
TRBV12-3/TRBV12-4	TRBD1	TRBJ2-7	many	TGTGCCAGCAGTTTGGATACAGTGGCAGGGGGCCCACTCTACGAGCAGTACTTC	CASSLDTVAGGPLYEQYF
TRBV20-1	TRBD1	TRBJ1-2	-	TGCAGTGGGGGCACAGGGGGCGCGATATTAGGCTACACCTTC	CSGGTGGAILGYTF
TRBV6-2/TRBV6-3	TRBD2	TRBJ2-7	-	TGTGCCAGCGGTGTGTCCGGGGGGGGGGGGAATGAGCAGTACTTC	CASGVSGGGGNEQYF
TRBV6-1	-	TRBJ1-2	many	TGTGCCAGCAGTGAAATTGTTCGTGGCTACACCTTC	CASSEIVRGYTF
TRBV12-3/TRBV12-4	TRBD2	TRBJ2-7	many	TGTGCCAGCAGTTCCACAACTAGCGCCTACGAGCAGTACTTC	CASSSTTSAYEQYF
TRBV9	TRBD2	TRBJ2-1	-	TGTGCCAGCAGCGTAGAGGCTAGCGGGAGCCGTAATGAGCAGTTCTTC	CASSVEASGSRNEQFF
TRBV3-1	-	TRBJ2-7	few	TGTGCCAGCAGCCAACGCGGACATAACGAGCAGTACTTC	CASSQRGHNEQYF
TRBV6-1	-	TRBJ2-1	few	TGTGCCAGCAGAACTAACAATGAGCAGTTCTTC	CASRTNNEQFF
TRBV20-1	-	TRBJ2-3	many	TGCAGTGCTAGAGATGGGGATACGCAGTATTTT	CSARDGDTQYF
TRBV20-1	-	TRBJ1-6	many	TGCAGTGCTAGAGCCCCGTGGACAGAATATTCACCCCTCCACTTT	CSARAPWTEYSPLHF
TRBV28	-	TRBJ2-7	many	TGTGCCAGCAGTTCCTATGGAGCTGAGGGGGGGCAATTCCCCTACGAGCAGTACTTC	CASSSYGAEGGQFPYEQYF
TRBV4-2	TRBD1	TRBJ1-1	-	TGTGCCAGCAGCCAAGGGGACAGGGACACTGAAGCTTTCTTT	CASSQGDRDTEAFF
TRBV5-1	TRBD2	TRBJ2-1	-	TGCGCCAGCAGAATAGCGGGGCCTGGCTACAATGAGCAGTTCTTC	CASRIAGPGYNEQFF
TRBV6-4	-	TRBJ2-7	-	TGTGCCAGCAGTGGGGAGTTGGGGAGCGAGCAGTACTTC	CASSGELGSEQYF
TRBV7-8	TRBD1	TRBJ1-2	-	TGTGCCAGCAGCTTAGTGGGAGGGACAGGGCGGTATTACACCTTC	CASSLVGGTGRYYTF
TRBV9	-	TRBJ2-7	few	TGTGCCAGCAGCGAAAGCGGATCTAGCTCCTACGAGCAGTACTTC	CASSESGSSSYEQYF
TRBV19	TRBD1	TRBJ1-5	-	TGTGCCAGTAGTCACCCGGGACAGGGGTCCCGAGGGGGTTATTATCAGCCCCAGCATTTT	CASSHPGQGSRGGYYQPQHF